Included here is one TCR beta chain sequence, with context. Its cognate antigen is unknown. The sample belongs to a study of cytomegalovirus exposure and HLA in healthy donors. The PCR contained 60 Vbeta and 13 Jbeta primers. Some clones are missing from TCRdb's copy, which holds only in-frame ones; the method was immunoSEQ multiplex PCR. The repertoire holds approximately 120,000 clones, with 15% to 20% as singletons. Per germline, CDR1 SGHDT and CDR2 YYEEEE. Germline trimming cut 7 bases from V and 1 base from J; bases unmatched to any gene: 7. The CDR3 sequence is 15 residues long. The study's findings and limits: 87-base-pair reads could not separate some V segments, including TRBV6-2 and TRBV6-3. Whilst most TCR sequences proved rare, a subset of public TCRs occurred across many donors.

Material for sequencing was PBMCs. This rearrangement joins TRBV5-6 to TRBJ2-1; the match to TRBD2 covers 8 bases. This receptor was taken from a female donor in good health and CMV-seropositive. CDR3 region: CASGETSVSYNEQFF. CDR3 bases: TGTGCCAGCGGAGAGACTAGCGTTTCCTACAATGAGCAGTTCTTC.